The T cell receptor (beta chain) described here comes from a study of T cell changes during pregnancy in multiple sclerosis. Germline V gives CDR1 GTSNPN, CDR2 SVGIG (reference sequence). The V and J ends lost 4 bases and 5 bases respectively, with 17 bases between them. The CDR3 totals 15 residues. The assay was immunoSEQ multiplex PCR, and TCRdb's table has in-frame clones only and misses some. The repertoire holds fewer than 70,000 clones, roughly 90% seen once, with roughly 1.4% in the top ten. The sequence came from a female donor with multiple sclerosis, enrolled in a pregnancy study. This sample comprised peripheral blood, obtained in the third trimester of pregnancy. The rearrangement uses TRBV30 and TRBJ2-2, with D tentatively TRBD2 (6 bases). The CDR3: CAWTEGGRWTGELFF. The DNA for the CDR3 is TGTGCCTGGACGGAGGGTGGCCGTTGGACCGGGGAGCTGTTTTTT. Looking up the rest from reference TRBV30 and TRBJ2-2 gives the full variable domain: SQTIHQWPATLVQPVGSPLSLECTVEGTSNPNLYWYRQAAGRGLQLLFYSVGIGQISSEVPQNLSASRPQDRQFILSSKKLLLSDSGFYLCAWTEGGRWTGELFFGEGSRLTVL.